This T cell receptor (beta chain) was captured by sequencing in a study of OX40 agonist ivuxolimab in advanced cancers. TCRdb keeps only in-frame clones here, not all; method: immunoSEQ multiplex PCR. This sample has approximately 44,000 clones; about 90% occur once, and the top ten carry around 31%. Looked up from germline, CDR1 is SEHNR and CDR2 is FQNEAQ (reference sequence). Germline trimming cut 8 bases from V and 1 base from J; bases unmatched to any gene: 7. The CDR3 is made up of 15 amino acids. The TCR originated in an adult with an advanced solid tumor such as melanoma, head and neck, liver or kidney cancer. The rearrangement joins TRBV7-9 to TRBJ2-3; 9 nucleotides agree with TRBD2. The sample in question was CD4+ or CD8+ T cells sorted from blood, obtained in a trial of the OX40 agonist ivuxolimab. The CDR3 bases are TGTGCCAGCGGAACGACTAGCGGTGGCACAGATACGCAGTATTTT. Protein product: CASGTTSGGTDTQYF.